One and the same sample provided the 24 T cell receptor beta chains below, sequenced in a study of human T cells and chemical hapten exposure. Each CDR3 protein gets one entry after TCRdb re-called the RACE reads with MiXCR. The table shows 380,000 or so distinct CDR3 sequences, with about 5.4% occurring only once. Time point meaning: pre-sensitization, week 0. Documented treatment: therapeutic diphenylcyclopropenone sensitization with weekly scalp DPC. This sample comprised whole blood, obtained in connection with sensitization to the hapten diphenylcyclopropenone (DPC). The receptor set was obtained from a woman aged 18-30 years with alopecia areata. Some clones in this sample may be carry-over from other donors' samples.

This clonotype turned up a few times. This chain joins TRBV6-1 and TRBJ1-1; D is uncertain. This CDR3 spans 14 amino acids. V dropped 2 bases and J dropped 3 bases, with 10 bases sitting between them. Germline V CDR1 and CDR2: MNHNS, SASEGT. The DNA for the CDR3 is TGTGCCAGCAGTGAAAGGGCAGTGGACACTGAAGCTTTCTTT. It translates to CASSERAVDTEAFF.

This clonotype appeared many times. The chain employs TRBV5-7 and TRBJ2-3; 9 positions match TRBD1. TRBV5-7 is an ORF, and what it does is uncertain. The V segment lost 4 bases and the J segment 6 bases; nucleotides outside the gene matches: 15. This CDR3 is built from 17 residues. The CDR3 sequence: CASSPLIGDRDVDTQYF. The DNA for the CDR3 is TGTGCCAGCAGCCCGCTGATAGGGGACAGGGATGTGGATACGCAGTATTTT.

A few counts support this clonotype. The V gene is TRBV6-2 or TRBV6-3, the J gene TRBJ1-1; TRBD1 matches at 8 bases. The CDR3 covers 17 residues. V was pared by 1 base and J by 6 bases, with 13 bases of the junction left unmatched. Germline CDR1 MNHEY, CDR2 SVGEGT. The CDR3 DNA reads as TGTGCCAGCAGTTACTTTGCACCAGGGGGCACGGGCGCTGAAGCTTTCTTT. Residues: CASSYFAPGGTGAEAFF.

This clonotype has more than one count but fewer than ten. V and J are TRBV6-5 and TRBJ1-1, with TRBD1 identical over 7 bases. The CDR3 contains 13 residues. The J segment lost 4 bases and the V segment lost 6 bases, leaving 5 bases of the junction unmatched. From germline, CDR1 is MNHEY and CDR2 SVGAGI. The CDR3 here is CASRGQSATEAFF. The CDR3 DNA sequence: TGTGCCAGCAGGGGACAGTCTGCCACTGAAGCTTTCTTT.

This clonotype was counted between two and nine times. The CDR3: CASSEAVNTEAFF. For the CDR3, the DNA is TGTGCCAGCAGTGAAGCAGTGAACACTGAAGCTTTCTTT. V is TRBV2 and J is TRBJ1-1; D gene ambiguous. From germline, CDR1 is SNHLY and CDR2 FYNNEI. Trimming took off 0 bases at V and 0 bases at J, with 2 bases between the two ends. CDR3 size: 13 residues.

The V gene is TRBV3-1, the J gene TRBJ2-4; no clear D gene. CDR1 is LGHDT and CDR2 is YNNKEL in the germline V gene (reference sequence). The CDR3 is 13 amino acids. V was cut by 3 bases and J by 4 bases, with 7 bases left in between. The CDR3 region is CASSQGNKNIQYF. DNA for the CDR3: TGTGCCAGCAGCCAGGGGAATAAAAACATTCAGTACTTC.

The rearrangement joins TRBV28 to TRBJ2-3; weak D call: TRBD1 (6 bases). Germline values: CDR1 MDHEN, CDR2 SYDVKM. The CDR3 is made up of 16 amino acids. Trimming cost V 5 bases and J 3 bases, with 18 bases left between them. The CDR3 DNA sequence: TGTGCCAGCAGTCTTGAGGACAGCCAACTAACAGATACGCAGTATTTT. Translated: CASSLEDSQLTDTQYF.

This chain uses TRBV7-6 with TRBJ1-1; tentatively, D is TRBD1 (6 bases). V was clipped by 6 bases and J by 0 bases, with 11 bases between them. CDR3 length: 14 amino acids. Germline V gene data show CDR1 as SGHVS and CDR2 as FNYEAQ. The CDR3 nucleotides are TGTGCCAGCAGGGAGGGGACAATGAACACTGAAGCTTTCTTT. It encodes CASREGTMNTEAFF.

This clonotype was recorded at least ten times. The CDR3 nucleotides are TGTGCCAGCAGTCGTCTCAGGGGAGCAGGCACAGATACGCAGTATTTT. This sequence encodes CASSRLRGAGTDTQYF. J is TRBJ2-3 and V is TRBV7-9, with D perhaps TRBD1 (6 bases). The CDR3 covers 16 residues. Germline CDR1 SEHNR, CDR2 FQNEAQ (reference sequence). V was pared by 6 bases and J by 1 base, with 17 bases between.

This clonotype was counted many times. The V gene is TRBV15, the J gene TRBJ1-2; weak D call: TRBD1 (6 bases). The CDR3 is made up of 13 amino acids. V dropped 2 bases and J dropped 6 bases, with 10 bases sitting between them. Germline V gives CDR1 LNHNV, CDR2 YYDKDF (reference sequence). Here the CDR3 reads CATSRTYRDGYTF. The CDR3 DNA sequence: TGTGCCACCAGCAGAACGTACAGGGATGGCTACACCTTC.

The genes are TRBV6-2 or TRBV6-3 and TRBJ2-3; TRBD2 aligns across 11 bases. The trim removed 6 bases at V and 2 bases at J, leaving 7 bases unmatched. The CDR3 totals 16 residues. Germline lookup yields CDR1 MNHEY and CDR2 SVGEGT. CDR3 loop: CASSDGLAGVTDTQYF. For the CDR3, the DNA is TGTGCCAGCAGCGACGGACTAGCGGGCGTCACAGATACGCAGTATTTT.

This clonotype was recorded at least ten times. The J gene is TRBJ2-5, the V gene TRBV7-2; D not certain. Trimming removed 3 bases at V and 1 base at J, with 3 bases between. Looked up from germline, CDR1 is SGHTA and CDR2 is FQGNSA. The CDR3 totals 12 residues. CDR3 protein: CASSFSQETQYF. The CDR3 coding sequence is TGTGCCAGCAGCTTTTCCCAAGAGACCCAGTACTTC. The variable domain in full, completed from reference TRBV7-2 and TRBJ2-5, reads GAGVSQSPSNKVTEKGKDVELRCDPISGHTALYWYRQSLGQGLEFLIYFQGNSAPDKSGLPSDRFSAERTGGSVSTLTIQRTQQEDSAVYLCASSFSQETQYFGPGTRLLVL.

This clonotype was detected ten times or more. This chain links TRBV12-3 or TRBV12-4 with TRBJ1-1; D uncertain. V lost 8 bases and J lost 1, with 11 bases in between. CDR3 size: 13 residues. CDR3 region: CASSNPGNTEAFF. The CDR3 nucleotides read TGTGCCAGCTCCAATCCGGGGAACACTGAAGCTTTCTTT.

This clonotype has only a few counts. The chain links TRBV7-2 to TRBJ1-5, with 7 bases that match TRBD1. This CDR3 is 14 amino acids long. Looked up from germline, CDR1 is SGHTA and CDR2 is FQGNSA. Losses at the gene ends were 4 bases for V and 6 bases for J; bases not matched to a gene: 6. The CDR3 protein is CASSYRQGSQPQHF. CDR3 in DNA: TGTGCCAGCAGCTATAGACAGGGATCTCAGCCCCAGCATTTT.

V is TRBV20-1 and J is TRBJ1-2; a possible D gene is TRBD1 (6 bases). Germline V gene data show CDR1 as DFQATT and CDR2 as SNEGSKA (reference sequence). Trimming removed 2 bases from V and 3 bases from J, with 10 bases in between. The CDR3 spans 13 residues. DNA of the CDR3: TGCAGTGCTAGAAAACAGGGCGACTATGGCTACACCTTC. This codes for CSARKQGDYGYTF.

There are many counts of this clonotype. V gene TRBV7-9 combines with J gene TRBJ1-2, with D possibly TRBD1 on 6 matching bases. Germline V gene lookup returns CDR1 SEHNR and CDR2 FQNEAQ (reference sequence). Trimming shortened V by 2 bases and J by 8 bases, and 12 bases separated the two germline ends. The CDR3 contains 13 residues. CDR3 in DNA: TGTGCCAGCAGCTTATCTGGGGGCGAGGGCTACACCTTC. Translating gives CASSLSGGEGYTF. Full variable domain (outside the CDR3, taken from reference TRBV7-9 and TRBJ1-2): DTGVSQNPRHKITKRGQNVTFRCDPISEHNRLYWYRQTLGQGPEFLTYFQNEAQLEKSRLLSDRFSAERPKGSFSTLEIQRTEQGDSAMYLCASSLSGGEGYTFGSGTRLTVV.

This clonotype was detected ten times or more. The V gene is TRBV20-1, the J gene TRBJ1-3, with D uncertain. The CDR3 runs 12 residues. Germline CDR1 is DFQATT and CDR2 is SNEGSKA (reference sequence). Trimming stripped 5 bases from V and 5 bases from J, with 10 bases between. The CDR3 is CSAPSTRNTIYF. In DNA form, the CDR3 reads TGCAGTGCTCCTAGCACACGAAACACCATATATTTT.

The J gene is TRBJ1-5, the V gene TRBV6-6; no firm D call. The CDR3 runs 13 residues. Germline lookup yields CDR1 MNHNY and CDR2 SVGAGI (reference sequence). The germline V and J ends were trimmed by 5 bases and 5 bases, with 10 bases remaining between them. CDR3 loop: CASSGPDHQPQHF. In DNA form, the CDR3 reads TGTGCCAGCAGTGGTCCGGATCATCAGCCCCAGCATTTT.

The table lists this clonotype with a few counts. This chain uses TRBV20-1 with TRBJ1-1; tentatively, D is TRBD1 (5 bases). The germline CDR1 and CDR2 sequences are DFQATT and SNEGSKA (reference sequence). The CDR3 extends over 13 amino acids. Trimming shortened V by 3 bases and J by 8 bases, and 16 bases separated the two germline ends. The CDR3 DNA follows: TGCAGTGCTAGGGGACCACTTTCGGGCGAAGCTTTCTTT. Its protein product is CSARGPLSGEAFF.

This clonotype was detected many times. CDR3 DNA sequence: TGTGCCAGCTCCCTTAGGACAGGGGTCGGAACCGGGGAGCTGTTTTTT. Protein: CASSLRTGVGTGELFF. This chain uses TRBV6-5 with TRBJ2-2, with 9 positions matching TRBD1. The length of the CDR3 is 16 residues. Germline CDR1 reads MNHEY; CDR2 reads SVGAGI. V shed 8 bases, J shed 5 bases, and the junction held 12 bases outside the gene matches.

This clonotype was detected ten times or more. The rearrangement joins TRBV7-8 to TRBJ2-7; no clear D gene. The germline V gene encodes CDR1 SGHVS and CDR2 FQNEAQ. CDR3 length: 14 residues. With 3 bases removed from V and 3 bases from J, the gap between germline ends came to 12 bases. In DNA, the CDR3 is TGTGCCAGCAGCTTCCCCGAACCTTTCTACGAGCAGTACTTC. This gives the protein CASSFPEPFYEQYF.

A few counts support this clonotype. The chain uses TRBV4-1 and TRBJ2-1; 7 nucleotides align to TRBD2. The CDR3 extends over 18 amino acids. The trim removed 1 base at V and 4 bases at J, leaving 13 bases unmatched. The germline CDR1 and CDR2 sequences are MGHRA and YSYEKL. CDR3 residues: CASSQGSSGGGYYNEQFF. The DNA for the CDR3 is TGCGCCAGCAGCCAAGGGTCAAGCGGCGGGGGATATTACAATGAGCAGTTCTTC.

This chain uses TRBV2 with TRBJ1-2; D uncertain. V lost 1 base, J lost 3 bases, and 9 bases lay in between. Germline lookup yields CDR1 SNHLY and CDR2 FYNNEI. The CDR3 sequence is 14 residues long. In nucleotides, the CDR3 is TGTGCCAGCAGTGAAGAACACCCCGACTATGGCTACACCTTC. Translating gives CASSEEHPDYGYTF.

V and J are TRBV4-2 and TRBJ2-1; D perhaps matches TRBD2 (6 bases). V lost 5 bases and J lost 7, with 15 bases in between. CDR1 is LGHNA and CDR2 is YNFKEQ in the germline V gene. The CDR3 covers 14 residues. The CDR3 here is CASSYTGESNEQFF. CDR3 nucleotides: TGTGCCAGCAGCTATACGGGGGAGTCTAATGAGCAGTTCTTC.